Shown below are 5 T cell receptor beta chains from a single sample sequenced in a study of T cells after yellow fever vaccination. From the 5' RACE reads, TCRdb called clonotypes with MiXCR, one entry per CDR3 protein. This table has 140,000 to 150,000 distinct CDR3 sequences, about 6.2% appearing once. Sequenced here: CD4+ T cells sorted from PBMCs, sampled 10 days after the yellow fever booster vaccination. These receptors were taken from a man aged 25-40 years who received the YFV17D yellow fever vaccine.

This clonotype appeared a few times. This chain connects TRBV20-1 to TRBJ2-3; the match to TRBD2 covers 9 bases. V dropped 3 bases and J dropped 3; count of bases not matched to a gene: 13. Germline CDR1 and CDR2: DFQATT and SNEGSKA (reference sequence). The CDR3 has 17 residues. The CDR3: CSARIPASGKLTDTQYF. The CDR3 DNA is TGCAGTGCTAGGATTCCGGCTAGCGGGAAACTTACAGATACGCAGTATTTT.

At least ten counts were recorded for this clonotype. For the CDR3, the DNA is TGTGCCAGCAGTTACTCCGACAGGGGGAACACTGAAGCTTTCTTT. This sequence encodes CASSYSDRGNTEAFF. V usage is TRBV6-5 and J usage is TRBJ1-1; 8 nucleotides match TRBD1. The V and J ends lost 0 bases and 1 base, in that order; junction bases with no gene match: 1. CDR1 and CDR2 (germline): MNHEY, SVGAGI. The CDR3 covers 15 residues.

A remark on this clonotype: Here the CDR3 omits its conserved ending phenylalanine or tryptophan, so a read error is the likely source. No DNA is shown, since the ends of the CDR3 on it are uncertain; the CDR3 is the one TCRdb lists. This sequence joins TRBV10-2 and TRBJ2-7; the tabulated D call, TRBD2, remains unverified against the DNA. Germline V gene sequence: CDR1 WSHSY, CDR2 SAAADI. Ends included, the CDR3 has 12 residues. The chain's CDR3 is CASSESGTSPAY.

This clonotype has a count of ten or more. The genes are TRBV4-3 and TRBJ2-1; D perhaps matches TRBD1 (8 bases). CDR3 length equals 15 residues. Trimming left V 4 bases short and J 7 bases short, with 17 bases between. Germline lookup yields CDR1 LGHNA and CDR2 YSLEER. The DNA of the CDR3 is TGCGCCAGCAGCCCTCGGACTAGACAGGGGAATGAGCAGTTCTTC. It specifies CASSPRTRQGNEQFF.

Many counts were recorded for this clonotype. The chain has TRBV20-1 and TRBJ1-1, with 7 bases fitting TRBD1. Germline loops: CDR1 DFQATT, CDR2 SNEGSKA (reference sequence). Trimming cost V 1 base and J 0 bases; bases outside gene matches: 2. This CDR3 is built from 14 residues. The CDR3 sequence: CSARAGGMNTEAFF. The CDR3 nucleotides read TGCAGTGCTAGAGCAGGGGGGATGAACACTGAAGCTTTCTTT.